This TCR beta chain was found in a study of HIV-infected children after antiretroviral therapy interruption. Looking at the study overall: Interruption-arm sampling covered weeks 0, 12, interruption end (24 or 48), and about 3 years post-study.

Treatment defined: PENTA 11 planned treatment interruption arm or continuous ART arm. Sorting from thawed PBMCs isolated naive CD4+ CD45RA+ CD45RO- T cells. Trimming shortened V by 2 bases and J by 2 bases, and 4 bases separated the two germline ends. The germline V gene encodes CDR1 WSHSY and CDR2 SAAADI. The CDR3 is 13 amino acids. The TCR library was built from RNA with a 3' RACE protocol and unique molecular identifiers. Via MiXCR, TCRdb re-called the 3' RACE reads, giving one row per CDR3 protein. This sample carries 90,000 or so distinct CDR3 sequences, roughly 6.4% of them seen once, and the ten largest clones take approximately 1.2%. The table lists this clonotype with a few counts. No antigen is known for it. Broader study findings: Naive CD4+ CDR3 sharing between time points fell after interruption began.

The sample in question was CD45RA+ CD4+ T cells from PBMCs, pooled from several time points, obtained from a donor given antiretroviral therapy, either interrupted or continuous. Stated subset: naive CD4+ CD45RA+ CD45RO- T cells. The chain links TRBV10-2 to TRBJ1-5; D unclear. The sequence was collected from a pool of human donors with HIV. The CDR3 sequence: CASSEGGNQPQHF. The CDR3 nucleotides read TGCGCCAGCAGTGAGGGTGGCAATCAGCCCCAGCATTTT.